This TCR beta chain was identified in a study of blood T cell repertoires in COVID-19. Study at large: From T cells, B-cell-depleted T cells, or PBMCs came the material, which was cDNA or gDNA.

The authors' processing: Estimated nucleated cell counts came from reference gene primer amplification. Sequencing was performed with immunoSEQ multiplex PCR; in TCRdb, only in-frame clones are kept and a portion is missing. From that table come the V and J calls and clone size; the DNA was used to work out D and trimming. The sample shows approximately 150,000 clones, approximately 84% of them seen only once. Trimming cost V 6 bases and J 4 bases, with 7 bases left between them. The CDR3 has 12 residues. CDR1 and CDR2 from the germline V gene are MNHEY and SVGAGI. Sequencing was done on a sample of peripheral blood. The J gene is TRBJ2-1, the V gene TRBV6-5; TRBD2 is a possible D gene (6 bases). The receptor was derived from a man between 40 and 49 years old with acute or convalescent COVID-19. CDR3 loop: CASREGYNEQFF. CDR3 bases: TGTGCCAGCAGGGAGGGGTACAATGAGCAGTTCTTC.